Shown below are 24 T cell receptor beta chains from a single sample sequenced in a study of T cells after yellow fever vaccination. TCRdb re-analysed the 5' RACE reads in MiXCR, keeping a single row per CDR3 protein. Here the sample spans almost 600,000 distinct CDR3 sequences, about 13% being singletons. The specimen was PBMCs, collected on the day of the yellow fever booster vaccination. These receptors originate from a man aged 25-45 years who received the YFV17D yellow fever vaccine.

This chain connects TRBV5-1 to TRBJ2-2, with D tentatively TRBD2 (6 bases). Germline-derived CDR1 and CDR2 are SGHRS and YFSETQ. This CDR3 has 14 amino acids. V was cut by 4 bases and J by 2 bases, with 9 bases left in between. This CDR3 reads CASSGGLNTGELFF. The CDR3 DNA follows: TGCGCCAGCAGCGGGGGACTTAACACCGGGGAGCTGTTTTTT.

This clonotype turned up a few times. The J gene is TRBJ2-3, the V gene TRBV7-2, with 7 bases lining up with TRBD1. CDR3 length: 16 amino acids. From germline, CDR1 is SGHTA and CDR2 FQGNSA. V gave up 7 bases and J gave up 3 bases; unmatched junction bases: 13. The CDR3 reads CASKQLGGSGTDTQYF. CDR3 bases: TGTGCCAGCAAACAATTAGGGGGCTCAGGGACAGATACGCAGTATTTT.

This chain connects TRBV6-5 to TRBJ2-3; D unresolved. Per germline, CDR1 MNHEY and CDR2 SVGAGI. The CDR3 is 14 amino acids. V lost 2 bases and J lost 4, with 10 bases in between. The CDR3 nucleotides read TGTGCCAGCAGTTACCCTCCGGGCTCAGATACGCAGTATTTT. This translates into CASSYPPGSDTQYF.

The V gene is TRBV28, the J gene TRBJ2-7; no clear D. There are 15 residues in the CDR3. V was clipped by 6 bases and J by 1 base, with 16 bases between them. Germline V CDR1 and CDR2: MDHEN, SYDVKM. CDR3 DNA: TGTGCCAGCAGAATCAATGGAGTTGGATCCTACGAGCAGTACTTC. Its protein product is CASRINGVGSYEQYF.

The rearrangement uses TRBV20-1 and TRBJ2-7; D possibly corresponds to TRBD1 (6 bases). The CDR3 sequence is 13 residues long. Germline V gives CDR1 DFQATT, CDR2 SNEGSKA (reference sequence). Trimming removed 6 bases at V and 2 bases at J, with 14 bases between. CDR3 DNA sequence: TGCAGTGCGAGTTCGGACAGTCCCTACGAGCAGTACTTC. It translates to CSASSDSPYEQYF.

In this sample, this clonotype turned up a few times. The chain combines TRBV6-2 or TRBV6-3 with TRBJ1-5; 7 nucleotides align to TRBD1. With V trimmed by 2 bases and J by 4 bases, 17 bases remained unmatched. Germline CDR1 is MNHEY and CDR2 is SVGEGT. The CDR3 spans 19 residues. CDR3 DNA sequence: TGTGCCAGCAGTTACGGAGGACAGGAGAATTACCTAAGGAATCAGCCCCAGCATTTT. This translates into CASSYGGQENYLRNQPQHF.

This clonotype appeared many times. This chain uses TRBV7-3 with TRBJ2-5; D ambiguous. V was trimmed by 5 bases and J by 3 bases, leaving 10 bases between them. The CDR3 covers 13 residues. Germline lookup yields CDR1 SGHTA and CDR2 FQGTGA. The DNA of the CDR3 is TGTGCCAGCAGCCAGGACGTCAAAGAGACCCAGTACTTC. Protein sequence: CASSQDVKETQYF.

As concerns this clonotype: An end of the junction differs from the germline gene, which may be a read error. The V and J genes are TRBV12-3 or TRBV12-4 and TRBJ2-5; a possible D gene is TRBD1 (7 bases). The length of the CDR3 is 14 residues. This CDR3 reads CSSSRGTAQETQYF. CDR3 bases: TGTTCCAGCAGTCGCGGGACAGCCCAAGAGACCCAGTACTTC.

The chain links TRBV7-2 to TRBJ2-1; no definite D call. This CDR3 has 16 amino acids. Looked up from germline, CDR1 is SGHTA and CDR2 is FQGNSA. V dropped 5 bases and J dropped 1 base, with 15 bases sitting between them. Written as DNA, the CDR3 is TGTGCCAGCAGCCTCGCAAGCAGCCCATCCTACAATGAGCAGTTCTTC. Translating it yields CASSLASSPSYNEQFF.

The V gene is TRBV7-8, the J gene TRBJ2-1, with TRBD2 matching 7 bases. Germline values: CDR1 SGHVS, CDR2 FQNEAQ. This CDR3 region has 13 residues. The V gene end was trimmed by 5 bases and the J gene end by 12 bases; junction bases not matched to a gene: 10. CDR3 sequence: CASSPSVRGGQFF. CDR3 sequence (DNA): TGTGCCAGCAGCCCATCCGTGCGCGGGGGGCAGTTCTTC. The variable domain in full, completed from reference TRBV7-8 and TRBJ2-1, reads GAGVSQSPRYKVAKRGQDVALRCDPISGHVSLFWYQQALGQGPEFLTYFQNEAQLDKSGLPSDRFFAERPEGSVSTLKIQRTQQEDSAVYLCASSPSVRGGQFFGPGTRLTVL.

On this clonotype itself: A much larger clone differs from this one at a single base, so this may be a read error. The chain carries TRBV12-3 or TRBV12-4 and TRBJ2-7; no clear D gene. CDR3 length equals 13 residues. The CDR3 spells CASENSGVYGQYF. CDR3 nucleotide sequence: TGTGCCAGCGAAAACTCGGGTGTCTACGGGCAGTACTTC.

This chain links TRBV18 with TRBJ2-7; 12 bases line up with TRBD2. V was pared by 0 bases and J by 5 bases, with 8 bases of the junction left unmatched. Looked up from germline, CDR1 is KGHSH and CDR2 is LQKENI. This CDR3 spans 17 amino acids. CDR3 sequence: CASSPPRTSGTRHEQYF. The DNA of the CDR3 is TGTGCCAGCTCACCACCGAGGACTAGCGGGACGAGACACGAGCAGTACTTC.

The V call is TRBV27, the J call TRBJ2-3; a weak D match, TRBD2 (5 bases). The CDR3 is 13 amino acids. Trimming shortened V by 6 bases and J by 4 bases, and 11 bases separated the two germline ends. Looked up from germline, CDR1 is MNHEY and CDR2 is SMNVEV (reference sequence). The CDR3 sequence is CASSLLAADTQYF. DNA for the CDR3: TGTGCCAGCAGCCTCCTAGCCGCAGATACGCAGTATTTT.

V usage is TRBV20-1 and J usage is TRBJ2-1, with D perhaps matching TRBD2 (5 bases). There are 13 residues in the CDR3. Germline-derived CDR1 and CDR2 are DFQATT and SNEGSKA (reference sequence). V was pared by 5 bases and J by 12 bases, with 20 bases between. The CDR3 nucleotides are TGCAGTGCTCCCCCCCCTAGTGCCGCGGGGCAGTTCTTC. Translated: CSAPPPSAAGQFF.

The V and J genes are TRBV11-2 and TRBJ1-1; tentatively, D is TRBD1 (5 bases). Per the germline V gene, CDR1 is SGHAT and CDR2 is FQNNGV. V was clipped by 2 bases and J by 6 bases, with 19 bases between them. This CDR3 is 16 amino acids long. The CDR3 DNA reads TGTGCCAGCAGCTTACGCAGGACATTGGGGCGCGCTGAAGCTTTCTTT. Translating it yields CASSLRRTLGRAEAFF.

This clonotype was seen a few times. This chain links TRBV28 with TRBJ1-5; no firm D call. Per germline, CDR1 MDHEN and CDR2 SYDVKM. V was cut by 6 bases and J by 1 base, with 7 bases left in between. CDR3 size: 13 residues. For the CDR3, the DNA is TGTGCCAGCAGCCCCCCGAGCAATCAGCCCCAGCATTTT. Amino acid sequence: CASSPPSNQPQHF.

There are many counts of this clonotype. The chain uses TRBV15 and TRBJ2-5; 10 bases match TRBD2. Per germline, CDR1 LNHNV and CDR2 YYDKDF (reference sequence). The trim removed 5 bases at V and 5 bases at J, leaving 5 bases unmatched. The CDR3 is 14 residues long. CDR3 DNA sequence: TGTGCCACCAGCGGTCTAGCGGGAGTTGAGACCCAGTACTTC. Its translation: CATSGLAGVETQYF.

This sequence joins TRBV7-9 and TRBJ2-5; D is uncertain. Between the trimmed V and J ends, which lost 0 bases and 7 bases, there was a span of 6 bases. The CDR3 consists of 12 residues. Germline-derived CDR1 and CDR2 are SEHNR and FQNEAQ (reference sequence). The CDR3 sequence is CASSLAARTQYF. The CDR3 DNA reads TGTGCCAGCAGCTTAGCGGCAAGGACCCAGTACTTC. Filled out from reference TRBV7-9 and TRBJ2-5, the complete variable domain reads DTGVSQNPRHKITKRGQNVTFRCDPISEHNRLYWYRQTLGQGPEFLTYFQNEAQLEKSRLLSDRFSAERPKGSFSTLEIQRTEQGDSAMYLCASSLAARTQYFGPGTRLLVL.

This chain connects TRBV19 to TRBJ1-3, with D hard to call. V was pared by 7 bases and J by 4 bases, with 11 bases between. CDR3 length equals 13 residues. CDR1 and CDR2 from the germline V gene are LNHDA and SQIVND (reference sequence). In DNA form, the CDR3 reads TGTGCCAGTAAATTAAAGGAGGGAAACACCATATATTTT. It encodes CASKLKEGNTIYF.

This clonotype was seen repeatedly, ten times or more. The V and J genes are TRBV28 and TRBJ2-2, with D perhaps TRBD2 (5 bases). Germline V gives CDR1 MDHEN, CDR2 SYDVKM. The CDR3 loop spans 14 amino acids. V was cut by 7 bases and J by 4 bases, with 13 bases left in between. The chain's CDR3 is CASINPGSTGELFF. For the CDR3, the DNA is TGTGCCAGCATCAACCCGGGGAGCACCGGGGAGCTGTTTTTT.

This clonotype was counted a single time. The rearrangement uses TRBV25-1 and TRBJ1-2; D possibly corresponds to TRBD1 (6 bases). Trimming cost V 5 bases and J 8 bases, with 18 bases left between them. Looked up from germline, CDR1 is MGHDK and CDR2 is SYGVNS. This CDR3 contains 14 residues. CDR3 bases: TGTGCCAGCAGTTGGACGGGACAACCCGTAGGCTACACCTTC. It specifies CASSWTGQPVGYTF.

The V and J genes are TRBV18 and TRBJ2-7, with 9 bases fitting TRBD2. The germline V gene encodes CDR1 KGHSH and CDR2 LQKENI. The V and J ends lost 5 bases and 0 bases, in that order; junction bases with no gene match: 5. The CDR3 is 15 residues long. This CDR3 is CASSAKREDSYEQYF. In DNA, the CDR3 is TGTGCCAGCTCAGCTAAGCGGGAGGACTCCTACGAGCAGTACTTC.

Only a few counts were recorded for this clonotype. This chain uses TRBV7-3 with TRBJ2-1, with TRBD2 matching over 8 bases. With V trimmed by 1 base and J by 6 bases, 26 bases remained unmatched. Germline assignment: CDR1 SGHTA and CDR2 FQGTGA. The CDR3 has 22 amino acids. CDR3: CASSLRGFRAREGQRVSNEQFF. CDR3 DNA sequence: TGTGCCAGCAGCTTAAGGGGGTTCAGGGCCCGGGAGGGCCAACGAGTATCCAATGAGCAGTTCTTC.

The rearrangement uses TRBV4-3 and TRBJ2-2; 7 bases are shared with TRBD1. This CDR3 is 16 amino acids long. J lost 5 bases, V lost 6 bases, and 12 bases had no gene match. The germline V gene has CDR1 LGHNA and CDR2 YSLEER. The CDR3 sequence: CASRHSGTAMTGELFF. The CDR3 DNA is TGCGCCAGCAGACACTCCGGGACAGCTATGACCGGGGAGCTGTTTTTT.